The source of this TCR beta chain is a study of T cells in Graves' hyperthyroidism and ophthalmopathy. CDR3 length equals 13 residues. CDR1 and CDR2 from the germline V gene are SGHVS and FQNEAQ. Each patient was aged 18 to 65 and had newly diagnosed hyperthyroidism of under 2 months' duration. Clinical symptoms, serum thyroxine, TRAb, thyroid ultrasound and orbital computed tomography established diagnosis. TCR beta CDR3 region amplification was performed from RNA transcripts. The TCR CDR3 was amplified in a first-round RT-PCR using the HTBI primer set. TCRdb re-called the multiplex PCR reads through MiXCR, storing one row per CDR3 protein. The repertoire holds approximately 500,000 distinct CDR3 sequences, with around 42% as singletons.

The sequence was obtained from a young woman with Graves' hyperthyroidism. The V call is TRBV7-8, the J call TRBJ2-7; D may be TRBD1 (6 bases). The J call could be wrong; TRBJ2-5 is a better fit for the DNA end. The sample comprised peripheral blood or thyroid tissue (not recorded which). CDR3 DNA sequence: TGTGCCAGCAGCTGTACAGGGCGGGAGACCCAGTACTTC. Its protein product is CASSCTGRETQYF.